These 32 T cell receptor beta chains share one sample of origin, sequenced in a study of tumor and adjacent non-tumor tissue in lung cancer. RNA was extracted from bulk tissue without any cell sorting. The library came from three nested PCR rounds adapted from ARM-PCR protocols. TCRdb re-called the multiplex PCR reads with MiXCR, one entry per CDR3 protein. The table lists approximately 90,000 distinct CDR3 sequences, approximately 65% of them singletons, with 18% in the top ten. The specimen was lung tumor tissue. The receptors stem from a man aged 60 to 69 with non-small cell lung cancer.

With respect to this clonotype: One junction end does not reproduce the germline sequence, and a read error may be involved. The chain combines TRBV11-2 with TRBJ2-1, with D possibly called TRBD1 or TRBD2 (5 bases each). Germline V CDR1 and CDR2: SGHAT, FQNNGV. This CDR3 is 17 amino acids long. CDR3 bases: TGTGTCAGCAGCTCAGTGGGGGAACAGCCTTACCGAGGGGAGCAGTTCTTC. Protein product: CVSSSVGEQPYRGEQFF.

This clonotype was seen a single time. The chain is built from TRBV11-2 and TRBJ2-1; D is ambiguous. Trimming took off 5 bases at V and 0 bases at J, with 14 bases between the two ends. The CDR3 length is 16 residues. Germline V lookup: CDR1 SGHAT, CDR2 FQNNGV. Here the CDR3 DNA reads TGTGCCAGCAGCCCCCGCCGGAAGAACTCCTACAATGAGCAGTTCTTC. It translates to CASSPRRKNSYNEQFF.

The chain combines TRBV11-1 with TRBJ2-7; D is unclear. The CDR3 length is 17 residues. Trimming cost V 2 bases and J 7 bases, with 24 bases left between them. Germline CDR1 and CDR2: SGHAT and FQDESV (reference sequence). Here the CDR3 DNA reads TGTGCCAGCAGCTTACTAGGGTTCCAAACCCGTTACAATGAGCAGTACTTC. Translation: CASSLLGFQTRYNEQYF.

Worth noting for this clonotype: It is likely a read error, because the conserved phenylalanine at the end of the CDR3 is missing. The genes are TRBV6-1 and TRBJ1-2, with TRBD1 as a possible D gene (6 bases). The germline V gene has CDR1 MNHNS and CDR2 SASEGT. The CDR3 spans 15 residues. The CDR3 here is CASSEEGGANYGYTI. The CDR3 DNA sequence: TGTGCCAGCAGTGAAGAGGGGGGAGCTAACTATGGTTACACCATC.

Note on this clonotype: The conserved phenylalanine or tryptophan normally closing the CDR3 is absent here, so this likely arose from a read error. V and J are TRBV6-5 and TRBJ1-2; 8 nucleotides match TRBD1. CDR1 and CDR2 (germline): MNHEY, SVGAGI. This CDR3 is built from 14 residues. This CDR3 reads CTSRSGQGDYGYTS. The DNA for the CDR3 is TGTACCAGCAGATCAGGACAGGGTGATTATGGCTACACCTCC.

This clonotype was detected only a few times. The chain employs TRBV7-8 and TRBJ2-2; possibly TRBD1 or TRBD2 for D (5 bases each). V gave up 8 bases and J gave up 3 bases, with 13 bases separating them. The CDR3 contains 14 residues. Per the germline V gene, CDR1 is SGHVS and CDR2 is FQNEAQ. In DNA form, the CDR3 reads TGTGCCAGCGGTTTAGGGACGGACACCGGGGAGCTGTTTTTT. Its translation: CASGLGTDTGELFF.

The chain links TRBV6-6 to TRBJ2-7; no definite D call. Trimming removed 2 bases from V and 10 bases from J, with 15 bases in between. Germline loops: CDR1 MNHNY, CDR2 SVGAGI (reference sequence). The CDR3 runs 13 residues. DNA for the CDR3: TGTGCCAGCAGTTACCTTAGGGTCTACGGACAGTACTTC. It is translated as CASSYLRVYGQYF.

In its sample, this clonotype was seen a few times. Since a much larger clone is just one base distant, this may be a read error. The chain links TRBV6-1 to TRBJ2-1; D unresolved. Germline V gene data show CDR1 as MNHNS and CDR2 as SASEGT. The CDR3 runs to 13 residues. CDR3 sequence (DNA): TGTGCCAGCTCAGCCCTCTCCTGCAATGAGCAGTTCTTC. This encodes CASSALSCNEQFF.

This clonotype has a single count. The junction differs from germline at one of its ends, possibly a read error. This chain joins TRBV7-9 and TRBJ1-2, with D unclear. CDR1 is SEHNR and CDR2 is FQNEAQ in the germline V gene (reference sequence). The CDR3 consists of 15 residues. The CDR3 loop reads CVSSLDRGSYYGYIF. Written as DNA, the CDR3 is TGTGTCAGCAGCTTAGATCGCGGGAGCTACTATGGCTACATCTTC.

This clonotype was observed many times. This chain uses TRBV29-1 with TRBJ2-3, with D unresolved. The germline V gene has CDR1 SQVTM and CDR2 ANQGSEA. V shed 4 bases and J shed 6 bases, with 11 bases lying between them. The CDR3 consists of 12 residues. The CDR3 sequence: CSVVGPGDTQYF. Here the CDR3 DNA reads TGCAGCGTTGTCGGGCCCGGGGATACGCAGTATTTT.

Worth noting for this clonotype: This CDR3 fails to terminate in the conserved phenylalanine or tryptophan, so it likely reflects a read error. The chain is built from TRBV6-2 or TRBV6-3 and TRBJ2-2; D is ambiguous. CDR3 length: 14 residues. Germline lookup yields CDR1 MNHEY and CDR2 SVGEGT. The CDR3 DNA reads as TGTGCCAGCAGTTCATCGGAAAACACTGGGGAGCTGTTTATT. Encoded protein: CASSSSENTGELFI.

In its sample, this clonotype was seen many times. V usage is TRBV20-1 and J usage is TRBJ1-2; no definite D call. CDR1 and CDR2 (germline): DFQATT, SNEGSKA (reference sequence). The CDR3 sequence is 13 residues long. The V and J ends lost 0 bases and 4 bases respectively, with 9 bases between them. The CDR3 here is CSARDSVGYGYTF. CDR3 DNA sequence: TGCAGTGCTAGAGATTCGGTGGGCTATGGCTACACCTTC.

Turning to this clonotype: Germline is not matched at one junction end, which may reflect a read error. The V call is TRBV12-3 or TRBV12-4, the J call TRBJ2-1; 7 nucleotides line up with TRBD2. The CDR3 is made up of 16 amino acids. The DNA for the CDR3 is TGTGCCAGCAGTTTAGAGGGAGGGCCTGTTTGGAATCAGCAGTTTTTC. It codes for CASSLEGGPVWNQQFF.

With regard to this clonotype: One end of the junction is discordant with germline, which a read error may explain. V gene TRBV29-1 combines with J gene TRBJ2-3; possibly TRBD1 for D (7 bases). The germline V gene has CDR1 SQVTM and CDR2 ANQGSEA. The CDR3 contains 14 residues. The DNA for the CDR3 is TGCAGCGTTGAAGTGACAGGGAGGACAGATACCCAGTATTTT. It encodes CSVEVTGRTDTQYF.

CDR3 region: CASSLVSSRGELFF. For the CDR3, the DNA is TGTGCCAGCAGCTTAGTCTCTTCGCGCGGGGAGCTGTTTTTT. This chain uses TRBV7-2 with TRBJ2-2; no clear D. This CDR3 is built from 14 residues. Germline V gives CDR1 SGHTA, CDR2 FQGNSA. The V and J ends lost 1 base and 7 bases respectively, with 10 bases between them.

A remark on this clonotype: A much larger clone differs by one base, so this may be a read error. J is TRBJ2-1 and V is TRBV6-1; 7 bases are a match to TRBD2. The V gene's germline CDR1 is MNHNS and CDR2 SASEGT. CDR3 length equals 15 residues. The CDR3 DNA reads TGTGCCGGCAGGCCGGGACTAAGCTCCTACAATGAGCAGTTCTTC. Protein: CAGRPGLSSYNEQFF.

V and J are TRBV2 and TRBJ1-4; no reliable D call. V lost 6 bases to trimming and J lost 0 bases, with 8 bases between them. CDR1 is SNHLY, CDR2 FYNNEI, per germline. The CDR3 runs to 14 residues. CDR3 sequence (DNA): TGTGCCAGCAGGAAAGAAGCAACTAATGAAAAACTGTTTTTT. Its protein is CASRKEATNEKLFF.

V usage is TRBV20-1 and J usage is TRBJ2-1; the match to TRBD1 covers 8 bases. V was pared by 1 base and J by 2 bases, with 4 bases of the junction left unmatched. CDR3 length: 15 amino acids. Looked up from germline, CDR1 is DFQATT and CDR2 is SNEGSKA (reference sequence). The CDR3 DNA reads TGCAGTGCTAGAGGTAACAGGGGGACCTACAATGAGCAGTTCTTC. This gives the protein CSARGNRGTYNEQFF.

The V and J genes are TRBV6-1 and TRBJ1-5; D gene uncertain. Germline V gene data show CDR1 as MNHNS and CDR2 as SASEGT. The V end was cut by 7 bases, the J end by 5 bases, with 9 bases between. This CDR3 comprises 12 residues. The CDR3 sequence: CASINMDQPQHF. The CDR3 DNA sequence: TGTGCCAGCATAAATATGGATCAGCCCCAGCATTTT.

This clonotype was counted a few times. This chain connects TRBV28 to TRBJ2-4; TRBD2 is a possible D gene (5 bases). The length of the CDR3 is 14 residues. V shed 6 bases and J shed 0 bases, with 9 bases lying between them. The V gene's germline CDR1 is MDHEN and CDR2 SYDVKM. In nucleotides, the CDR3 is TGTGCCAGCAGGGGGAGTTTAGCCAAAAACATTCAGTACTTC. Translating gives CASRGSLAKNIQYF.

This chain links TRBV4-2 with TRBJ2-1; the D is unclear. CDR1 is LGHNA, CDR2 YNFKEQ, per germline. Trimming removed 0 bases at V and 4 bases at J, with 13 bases between. CDR3 size: 16 residues. The CDR3 sequence is CASSQDVVGRYNEQFF. In DNA form, the CDR3 reads TGTGCCAGCAGCCAAGATGTGGTTGGAAGGTACAATGAGCAGTTCTTC.

Regarding this clonotype: The CDR3 carries no conserved terminal phenylalanine or tryptophan, so it likely arises from a read error. The chain links TRBV29-1 to TRBJ2-5; 8 nucleotides line up with TRBD2. After removal of 4 bases from V and 9 bases from J, the junction contained 10 bases not matched to a gene. The CDR3 runs to 13 residues. Germline-derived CDR1 and CDR2 are SQVTM and ANQGSEA. As DNA, the CDR3 is TGCAGCGTTGCTTGGGGATCGCGGGGGGCCCAGTACTCC. This translates into CSVAWGSRGAQYS.

V is TRBV20-1 and J is TRBJ1-2; D unresolved. The V gene lost 0 bases and the J gene lost 3 bases, with 11 bases spanning the gap. CDR1 is DFQATT, CDR2 SNEGSKA, per germline (reference sequence). This CDR3 has 14 amino acids. The CDR3 nucleotides are TGCAGTGCTAGAGATGAGGGCAGACACTATGGCTACACCTTC. Translation gives CSARDEGRHYGYTF.

The rearrangement links TRBV6-1 to TRBJ1-1; a weak D match, TRBD1 (5 bases). The germline V gene has CDR1 MNHNS and CDR2 SASEGT. This CDR3 region has 15 residues. The CDR3 sequence: CVNSEIEGSFAEAFF. In DNA, the CDR3 is TGTGTCAACAGTGAAATTGAGGGGAGTTTCGCTGAAGCTTTCTTT.

This clonotype occurred many times. The genes are TRBV6-5 and TRBJ2-2, with 8 bases that match TRBD1. Germline V lookup: CDR1 MNHEY, CDR2 SVGAGI. V lost 7 bases to trimming and J lost 3 bases; unmatched junction nucleotides: 7. This CDR3 region has 15 residues. This CDR3 reads CASTLGQGDTGELFF. The CDR3 DNA is TGTGCCAGCACCCTAGGACAGGGCGACACCGGGGAGCTGTTTTTT.

As concerns this clonotype: The final CDR3 position lacks the conserved phenylalanine or tryptophan, pointing to a likely read error. This chain joins TRBV5-5 and TRBJ1-1, with 7 bases identical to TRBD1. Germline V CDR1 and CDR2: SGHKS, YYEKEE (reference sequence). This CDR3 is built from 12 residues. This CDR3 is CVSSATGFEAFL. The DNA for the CDR3 is TGTGTCAGCAGCGCGACAGGGTTTGAAGCTTTCCTT.

This clonotype appeared many times. The rearrangement links TRBV10-3 to TRBJ2-5, with TRBD1 matching over 8 bases. Per the germline V gene, CDR1 is ENHRY and CDR2 is SYGVKD. The trim removed 4 bases at V and 5 bases at J, leaving 0 bases unmatched. This CDR3 has 12 residues. CDR3 region: CAISGQGETQYF. The CDR3 coding sequence is TGTGCCATCAGTGGACAGGGGGAGACCCAGTACTTC.

On this clonotype itself: One junction end does not reproduce the germline sequence, and a read error may be involved. V and J are TRBV6-6 and TRBJ1-2, with D tentatively TRBD1 (6 bases). Germline V CDR1 and CDR2: MNHNY, SVGAGI (reference sequence). The CDR3 loop spans 13 amino acids. CDR3 residues: CASSHTGQNGHTF. The CDR3 DNA reads as TGTGCCAGCAGTCACACAGGACAGAATGGCCACACCTTC.

This chain links TRBV29-1 with TRBJ2-7; D is ambiguous. The V end lost 8 bases, the J end lost 6 bases, and 20 bases lay between the germline ends. Per germline, CDR1 SQVTM and CDR2 ANQGSEA. This CDR3 is built from 13 residues. CDR3 coding DNA: TGCAGCCACTCCGAGGATCTGGCCGCCGAGCAGTACTTC. Protein product: CSHSEDLAAEQYF.

This rearrangement joins TRBV20-1 to TRBJ2-5; D is undetermined. The V end lost 1 base, the J end lost 5 bases, and 14 bases lay between the germline ends. CDR3 length: 14 residues. Germline assignment: CDR1 DFQATT and CDR2 SNEGSKA (reference sequence). This CDR3 reads CSARGGSAWETQYF. For the CDR3, the DNA is TGCAGTGCTAGAGGCGGCTCAGCGTGGGAGACCCAGTACTTC.

The rearrangement uses TRBV7-9 and TRBJ1-6; D call uncertain. Germline CDR1 and CDR2: SEHNR and FQNEAQ (reference sequence). The CDR3 runs to 17 residues. V lost 3 bases, J lost 7 bases, and 19 bases lay in between. CDR3 residues: CASSFTGAGGGNSPLHF. CDR3 sequence (DNA): TGTGCCAGCAGCTTCACGGGAGCTGGAGGTGGGAATTCACCCCTCCACTTT.

As to this clonotype: Given the absence of the conserved phenylalanine or tryptophan at the CDR3 end, a read error is likely. The rearrangement links TRBV4-2 to TRBJ1-3, with no clear D. Germline V gene sequence: CDR1 LGHNA, CDR2 YNFKEQ. The length of the CDR3 is 14 residues. CDR3 loop: CASCQDDSGNTIYL. The CDR3 bases are TGTGCCAGCTGCCAAGATGACTCTGGAAACACCATATATCTT.